This TCR beta chain was sequenced for a study of blood T cell repertoires in COVID-19. Original analysis: It was from reference gene primer amplification that nucleated cell counts were estimated. This table comes from immunoSEQ multiplex PCR, and its TCRdb copy is limited to in-frame clones, with some not included. That table gives V, J and clone size, and the DNA gave D and trimming. This table holds over 400,000 clones, approximately 91% found once. Everyone who took part was roughly 18 to 89 years old, and they came from 20 to 25 US areas. Each recovered donor of Cohort 3 presented with two negative PCRs, clearance, or symptom resolution. The CDR3 runs 15 residues. J lost 4 bases, V lost 2 bases, and 7 bases had no gene match. Germline assignment: CDR1 GTSNPN and CDR2 SVGIG (reference sequence).

The sequenced sample was PBMCs or T cells enriched from blood (not recorded which). The chain recombines TRBV30 with TRBJ2-3; 9 nucleotides agree with TRBD1. The source of this sequence is a woman aged 55-69 years who had recovered from COVID-19. The CDR3: CAWSIWDRDADTQYF. CDR3 nucleotide sequence: TGTGCCTGGAGTATTTGGGACAGGGACGCAGATACGCAGTATTTT. Together with reference TRBV30 and TRBJ2-3, the CDR3 gives the full variable domain: SQTIHQWPATLVQPVGSPLSLECTVEGTSNPNLYWYRQAAGRGLQLLFYSVGIGQISSEVPQNLSASRPQDRQFILSSKKLLLSDSGFYLCAWSIWDRDADTQYFGPGTRLTVL.